A selection of T cell receptor beta chains follows, all from one sample in a study of neurological immune-mediated disorders. From the 5' RACE reads, TCRdb called clonotypes with MiXCR, one entry per CDR3 protein. The sample yields approximately 23,000 distinct CDR3 sequences, around 13% seen once. Sample: CD4+ T cells from blood. Receptors were obtained from a female donor with HTLV-1-associated myelopathy (HAM/TSP). The CDR3 runs from the conserved cysteine through the conserved F or W.

v_gene: TRBV20-1
j_gene: TRBJ2-7
CDR3aa: CSARGREGHVEQYF

v_gene: TRBV25-1
j_gene: TRBJ2-3
CDR3aa: CASSENRGGVRDTQYF

v_gene: TRBV11-2
j_gene: TRBJ2-5
CDR3aa: CASAGGGETQYF

v_gene: TRBV5-1
j_gene: TRBJ2-3
CDR3aa: CASSLEASGWWSPTDTQYF

v_gene: TRBV5-1
j_gene: TRBJ1-2
CDR3aa: CASSQQGQGEEGYTF

v_gene: TRBV20-1
j_gene: TRBJ2-3
CDR3aa: CSGRADTQYF

v_gene: TRBV29-1
j_gene: TRBJ1-2
CDR3aa: CSVEEGRYYTF

v_gene: TRBV6-5
j_gene: TRBJ2-5
CDR3aa: CASSQGLAGGAETQYF

v_gene: TRBV28
j_gene: TRBJ2-4
CDR3aa: CASSPSRTSGYKNIQYF

v_gene: TRBV5-1
j_gene: TRBJ1-5
CDR3aa: CASSLGQGGSNQPQHF

v_gene: TRBV9
j_gene: TRBJ2-3
CDR3aa: CASSVAEPDTQYF

v_gene: TRBV5-6
j_gene: TRBJ2-5
CDR3aa: CASSLGTSQETQYF

v_gene: TRBV29-1
j_gene: TRBJ2-5
CDR3aa: CGSRVGETQYF

v_gene: TRBV10-3
j_gene: TRBJ2-2
CDR3aa: CAIRGVAGVDTGELFF

v_gene: TRBV5-1
j_gene: TRBJ2-1
CDR3aa: CASSVGRMLAGGNNEQFF

v_gene: TRBV20-1
j_gene: TRBJ2-1
CDR3aa: CSAVGAGGYNEQFF

v_gene: TRBV7-2
j_gene: TRBJ2-2
CDR3aa: CASSFIARSTGELFF

v_gene: TRBV20-1
j_gene: TRBJ1-2
CDR3aa: CSASGGQGDYGYTF

v_gene: TRBV20-1
j_gene: TRBJ2-2
CDR3aa: CSARGAGGPGELFF

v_gene: TRBV5-1
j_gene: TRBJ2-7
CDR3aa: CASSQTSVGTSYEQYF

v_gene: TRBV20-1
j_gene: TRBJ2-3
CDR3aa: CSARRTSGWHTDTQYF

v_gene: TRBV6-5
j_gene: TRBJ2-1
CDR3aa: CASRFFRDRGDNEQFF

v_gene: TRBV18
j_gene: TRBJ1-1
CDR3aa: CASSRERTEAFF

v_gene: TRBV7-2
j_gene: TRBJ2-3
CDR3aa: CASSLEGGPTDTQYF

v_gene: TRBV6-5
j_gene: TRBJ2-7
CDR3aa: CASSKLEGYEQYF

v_gene: TRBV18
j_gene: TRBJ1-2
CDR3aa: CASSPSRWVGYTF

v_gene: TRBV12-3/TRBV12-4
j_gene: TRBJ2-2
CDR3aa: CASILTGTNTGELFF

v_gene: TRBV5-5
j_gene: TRBJ2-5
CDR3aa: CASSLVSSPGSQYF

v_gene: TRBV6-1
j_gene: TRBJ2-1
CDR3aa: CASSIGAGGEQFF

v_gene: TRBV20-1
j_gene: TRBJ2-7
CDR3aa: CSALRLAGGPRGEQYF

v_gene: TRBV5-5
j_gene: TRBJ1-1
CDR3aa: CASSLRPNTEAFF

v_gene: TRBV12-3/TRBV12-4
j_gene: TRBJ1-4
CDR3aa: CASSLQAARDEKLFF

v_gene: TRBV5-1
j_gene: TRBJ2-2
CDR3aa: CASSLEVGTNTGELFF

v_gene: TRBV10-3
j_gene: TRBJ2-5
CDR3aa: CAISESKETQYF

v_gene: TRBV5-1
j_gene: TRBJ2-3
CDR3aa: CASSGRSSTDTQYF

v_gene: TRBV4-3
j_gene: TRBJ1-2
CDR3aa: CASSQDQGAYYGYTF

v_gene: TRBV5-5
j_gene: TRBJ2-5
CDR3aa: CASSRDRDETQYF

v_gene: TRBV12-3/TRBV12-4
j_gene: TRBJ1-5
CDR3aa: CASRSQGDGQPQHF

v_gene: TRBV6-5
j_gene: TRBJ2-3
CDR3aa: CASTLGGSSKQYF

v_gene: TRBV20-1
j_gene: TRBJ2-5
CDR3aa: CSARPPEEETQYF

v_gene: TRBV7-6
j_gene: TRBJ2-7
CDR3aa: CASSQKQGYEQYF

v_gene: TRBV2
j_gene: TRBJ2-3
CDR3aa: CASRSGRAADTQYF

v_gene: TRBV10-3
j_gene: TRBJ2-2
CDR3aa: CAIREQGRLGTGELFF

v_gene: TRBV9
j_gene: TRBJ2-7
CDR3aa: CASSVDAGGPNEQYF

v_gene: TRBV20-1
j_gene: TRBJ2-4
CDR3aa: CSASEGTGGRNIQYF

v_gene: TRBV5-5
j_gene: TRBJ2-3
CDR3aa: CASSPWWSSTDTQYF

v_gene: TRBV30
j_gene: TRBJ1-2
CDR3aa: CAWRQPRPDAEGYTF

v_gene: TRBV29-1
j_gene: TRBJ2-5
CDR3aa: CSVVPFRTREKETQYF

v_gene: TRBV2
j_gene: TRBJ2-5
CDR3aa: CASSWAGETQYF

v_gene: TRBV7-2
j_gene: TRBJ2-1
CDR3aa: CASSTGISEQFF

v_gene: TRBV3-1
j_gene: TRBJ1-4
CDR3aa: CASSYTKPGTGDEKLFF

v_gene: TRBV20-1
j_gene: TRBJ2-3
CDR3aa: CSFKPSDRGRGDTQYF

v_gene: TRBV6-2/TRBV6-3
j_gene: TRBJ2-7
CDR3aa: CASSSSGSYQQYF

v_gene: TRBV20-1
j_gene: TRBJ2-3
CDR3aa: CSAGLGGTQYF

v_gene: TRBV5-1
j_gene: TRBJ2-1
CDR3aa: CASSLGGNLGQFF

v_gene: TRBV5-1
j_gene: TRBJ1-4
CDR3aa: CASSLGQKNEKLFF

v_gene: TRBV7-2
j_gene: TRBJ1-2
CDR3aa: CASSLGGRNYGYTF

v_gene: TRBV7-2
j_gene: TRBJ1-6
CDR3aa: CASSLTGTASPLHF

v_gene: TRBV5-1
j_gene: TRBJ2-3
CDR3aa: CASSPGRTDTQYF